This entry lists 27 T cell receptor beta chains sequenced from one sample in a study of blood T cell repertoires in COVID-19. TCRdb keeps only in-frame clones here, not all; method: immunoSEQ multiplex PCR. The table records around 120,000 clones, around two thirds of them present only once. Sequencing input: peripheral blood. These receptors originate from a woman in her seventies with acute or convalescent COVID-19.

This sequence joins TRBV12-1 and TRBJ2-6; the D call in the table, TRBD1, was not verified against the DNA. TRBV12-1 has pseudogene status. This CDR3 is 17 amino acids long. In DNA form, the CDR3 reads TGTGCCAGCAGCTCCGGACAGGGAAGCTCTGGGGCCAACGTCCTGACTTTC. This sequence encodes CASSSGQGSSGANVLTF.

The chain combines TRBV2 with TRBJ1-6, with D possibly being TRBD1 (5 bases). With 4 bases removed from V and 10 bases from J, the gap between germline ends came to 14 bases. Germline values: CDR1 SNHLY, CDR2 FYNNEI. CDR3 length equals 14 residues. The CDR3 sequence: CASSGDRGGSPLHF. CDR3 DNA sequence: TGTGCCAGCAGTGGGGATCGGGGGGGATCACCCCTCCACTTT.

The count of this clone is one. V usage is TRBV11-2 and J usage is TRBJ1-2; D might be TRBD1 (6 bases). V gave up 5 bases and J gave up 2 bases, with 15 bases separating them. Per germline, CDR1 SGHAT and CDR2 FQNNGV. The CDR3 totals 15 residues. This CDR3 reads CASSRSGGANYGYTF. Here the CDR3 DNA reads TGTGCCAGCAGCAGATCCGGGGGGGCCAACTATGGCTACACCTTC.

The V call is TRBV5-8, the J call TRBJ1-1, with 8 positions matching TRBD1. Germline V gene sequence: CDR1 SGHTS, CDR2 YDEGEE. Trimming removed 4 bases from V and 6 bases from J; junction bases left unmatched: 8. This CDR3 contains 14 residues. The CDR3 reads CASSIGQGWPEAFF. In DNA form, the CDR3 reads TGTGCCAGCAGCATAGGACAGGGCTGGCCTGAAGCTTTCTTT.

The chain has TRBV6-5 and TRBJ1-1, with D possibly being TRBD1 (5 bases). The CDR3 spans 13 residues. CDR1 and CDR2 from the germline V gene are MNHEY and SVGAGI. The ends were cut back, 5 bases at V and 3 bases at J, with 10 bases in the middle. CDR3 sequence (DNA): TGTGCCAGCAGTCAGGACACCTACACTGAAGCTTTCTTT. It yields the protein CASSQDTYTEAFF.

This chain links TRBV6-1 with TRBJ1-2, with 7 bases fitting TRBD1. This CDR3 is 13 amino acids long. CDR1 is MNHNS, CDR2 SASEGT, per germline. V was pared by 6 bases and J by 4 bases, with 5 bases of the junction left unmatched. Written as DNA, the CDR3 is TGTGCCAGCAGCCCACAGGGGATCTATGGCTACACCTTC. Translation: CASSPQGIYGYTF.

J is TRBJ2-5 and V is TRBV5-6, with D perhaps matching TRBD1 (6 bases). Germline-derived CDR1 and CDR2 are SGHDT and YYEEEE. This CDR3 comprises 16 residues. Trimming cost V 2 bases and J 5 bases, with 19 bases left between them. CDR3 loop: CASSFGLGASLETQYF. The CDR3, as DNA: TGTGCCAGCAGCTTTGGGTTGGGGGCGTCTTTGGAGACCCAGTACTTC.

This clone turned up a few times. The chain employs TRBV2 and TRBJ1-5, with D maybe TRBD1 (5 bases). Trimming stripped 6 bases from V and 4 bases from J, with 13 bases between. CDR1 is SNHLY and CDR2 is FYNNEI in the germline V gene. CDR3 size: 14 residues. The CDR3 loop is CASRTDRQNQPQHF. The CDR3 DNA is TGTGCCAGCAGGACAGACAGACAAAATCAGCCCCAGCATTTT. The complete variable domain, with remaining parts taken from reference TRBV2 and TRBJ1-5, reads EPEVTQTPSHQVTQMGQEVILRCVPISNHLYFYWYRQILGQKVEFLVSFYNNEISEKSEIFDDQFSVERPDGSNFTLKIRSTKLEDSAMYFCASRTDRQNQPQHFGDGTRLSIL.

This clone was detected once. The chain is built from TRBV6-5 and TRBJ1-6, with TRBD1 as a possible D gene (5 bases). The length of the CDR3 is 16 residues. Germline lookup yields CDR1 MNHEY and CDR2 SVGAGI. Trimming left V 0 bases short and J 8 bases short, with 14 bases between. CDR3 in amino acids: CASSYSFQGPDSPLHF. DNA for the CDR3: TGTGCCAGCAGTTACTCGTTTCAGGGTCCAGATTCACCCCTCCACTTT.

This clone was counted ten times or more. The rearrangement uses TRBV6-1 and TRBJ2-7; a weak D match, TRBD1 (5 bases). The V gene lost 0 bases and the J gene lost 4 bases, with 13 bases spanning the gap. Germline lookup yields CDR1 MNHNS and CDR2 SASEGT. CDR3 length: 15 amino acids. CDR3 loop: CASSEAQLGVYEQYF. The CDR3 nucleotides are TGTGCCAGCAGTGAAGCTCAATTAGGGGTTTACGAGCAGTACTTC.

This clone was recorded only once. This sequence joins TRBV15 and TRBJ2-7; TRBD2 aligns across 11 bases. The germline gives CDR1 LNHNV, CDR2 YYDKDF (reference sequence). The J segment lost 4 bases and the V segment lost 1 base, leaving 3 bases of the junction unmatched. This CDR3 has 15 residues. The CDR3 DNA reads TGTGCCACCAGCAGAGTAGCGGGAGGGCCGTACGAGCAGTACTTC. This codes for CATSRVAGGPYEQYF.

This clone was seen a few times. The chain carries TRBV6-5 and TRBJ1-2; the D gene is possibly TRBD1 (6 bases). CDR1 is MNHEY and CDR2 is SVGAGI in the germline V gene. The CDR3 is 11 residues long. With 6 bases removed from V and 8 bases from J, the gap between germline ends came to 10 bases. The CDR3 sequence is CASSDRRGYTF. The CDR3 DNA reads as TGTGCCAGCAGCGACAGGCGCGGCTACACCTTC.

The chain links TRBV10-1 to TRBJ2-3; D remains unclear. The CDR3 length is 13 residues. Germline V gene data show CDR1 as WNHNN and CDR2 as SYGVQD (reference sequence). V lost 0 bases and J lost 4, with 5 bases in between. The CDR3: CASSESRADTQYF. The DNA for the CDR3 is TGCGCCAGCAGTGAGTCACGAGCAGATACGCAGTATTTT.

This clone was detected only a few times. CDR3 protein: CASSISGSGANVLTF. CDR3 DNA sequence: TGTGCCAGTAGTATCTCAGGGTCTGGGGCCAACGTCCTGACTTTC. The gene calls are TRBV19 and TRBJ2-6; tentative D call: TRBD1 (5 bases). Trimming cost V 3 bases and J 1 base, with 7 bases left between them. The CDR3 length is 15 residues. Germline CDR1 reads LNHDA; CDR2 reads SQIVND (reference sequence).

The rearrangement uses TRBV19 and TRBJ2-3; 7 nucleotides agree with TRBD2. Germline V gene data show CDR1 as LNHDA and CDR2 as SQIVND (reference sequence). With 4 bases clipped from V and 1 base from J, the junction kept 2 bases outside the gene matches. The CDR3 sequence is 14 residues long. The CDR3 protein is CASSNRGGTDTQYF. The DNA for the CDR3 is TGTGCCAGTAGTAACCGGGGGGGCACAGATACGCAGTATTTT.

CDR3 DNA sequence: TGTGCCAGCAGCCGTGGGAATAGCGGGAGTACCACAAGGGGGGGGCAGTATTTT. Amino acids: CASSRGNSGSTTRGGQYF. The rearrangement uses TRBV3-1 (or the pseudogene TRBV3-2) and TRBJ2-3; TRBD2 matches at 9 bases. The germline V gene encodes CDR1 LGHDT and CDR2 YNNKEL (reference sequence). V shed 4 bases, J shed 11 bases, and the junction held 22 bases outside the gene matches. The CDR3 is 18 amino acids.

The genes are TRBV12-3 or TRBV12-4 and TRBJ2-1; TRBD1 might be the D (6 bases). There are 12 residues in the CDR3. V was pared by 5 bases and J by 5 bases, with 7 bases between. CDR3: CASSRTDNEQFF. CDR3 in DNA: TGTGCCAGCAGTCGGACAGACAATGAGCAGTTCTTC.

The V call is TRBV12-5, the J call TRBJ2-2; perhaps TRBD1 as D (5 bases). Trimming pared 5 bases from V and 5 bases from J, leaving 12 bases between. Germline V gives CDR1 LGHNT, CDR2 FRNRAP. CDR3 size: 14 residues. The CDR3 nucleotides read TGTGCTAGTGGTGCCGGACACTATACCGGGGAGCTGTTTTTT. Amino acids: CASGAGHYTGELFF.

This clone was found a few times. The chain is built from TRBV19 and TRBJ1-1, with D tentatively TRBD1 (6 bases). The CDR3 has 15 residues. Germline CDR1 LNHDA, CDR2 SQIVND (reference sequence). With 6 bases removed from V and 5 bases from J, the gap between germline ends came to 19 bases. In DNA, the CDR3 is TGTGCCAGTAGCGTAACCCCAGGGGTAGGGACTGAAGCTTTCTTT. This translates into CASSVTPGVGTEAFF.

This clone was picked up a small number of times. The chain uses TRBV19 and TRBJ2-7; TRBD1 matches 10 bases. In germline, CDR1 is LNHDA, CDR2 SQIVND (reference sequence). The CDR3 consists of 17 residues. Trimming at V came to 4 bases and at J to 4 bases, leaving 13 bases not matched to a gene. DNA of the CDR3: TGTGCCAGTAGTACGCGGCCCGGGACAGGGGTAAGGTACGAGCAGTACTTC. Residues: CASSTRPGTGVRYEQYF.

This chain joins TRBV12-3 or TRBV12-4 and TRBJ2-2; no clear D gene. CDR3 length equals 13 residues. V was cut by 6 bases and J by 2 bases, with 7 bases left in between. The DNA of the CDR3 is TGTGCCAGCAGCGAACAAAACACCGGGGAGCTGTTTTTT. Amino acids: CASSEQNTGELFF.

The chain couples TRBV2 to TRBJ1-1; TRBD1 agrees at 9 bases. Germline CDR1 and CDR2: SNHLY and FYNNEI. V was clipped by 4 bases and J by 5 bases; unmatched bases: 5. This CDR3 contains 14 residues. The CDR3 protein is CASSGDRARTEAFF. For the CDR3, the DNA is TGTGCCAGCAGTGGGGACAGGGCGCGAACTGAAGCTTTCTTT.

This clone was observed once. The chain uses TRBV5-4 and TRBJ1-1; D not certain. V dropped 1 base and J dropped 5 bases, with 12 bases sitting between them. Germline values: CDR1 SGHNT, CDR2 YYREEE (reference sequence). The CDR3 has 14 amino acids. The CDR3 region is CASSLREVGTEAFF. In nucleotides, the CDR3 is TGTGCCAGCAGCTTGAGAGAGGTCGGAACTGAAGCTTTCTTT.

The chain combines TRBV7-6 with TRBJ2-1; 11 bases line up with TRBD2. V dropped 5 bases and J dropped 4; count of bases not matched to a gene: 7. The CDR3 contains 16 residues. Germline V CDR1 and CDR2: SGHVS, FNYEAQ. This CDR3 reads CASSPRTSGHYNEQFF. As DNA, the CDR3 is TGTGCCAGCAGCCCCCGGACTAGCGGGCATTACAATGAGCAGTTCTTC.

The chain is built from TRBV7-9 and TRBJ2-7; D is perhaps TRBD2 (5 bases). Germline-derived CDR1 and CDR2 are SEHNR and FQNEAQ (reference sequence). V was trimmed by 0 bases and J by 4 bases, leaving 10 bases between them. The CDR3 spans 14 residues. The CDR3 reads CASSLAFRGYEQYF. CDR3 in DNA: TGTGCCAGCAGCTTAGCATTTCGGGGTTACGAGCAGTACTTC.

This clone was counted a single time. CDR3 loop: CASSPLGGGIRETQYF. The CDR3 DNA is TGTGCCAGCAGCCCTCTAGGGGGGGGCATTCGGGAGACCCAGTACTTC. V usage is TRBV7-2 and J usage is TRBJ2-5, with D maybe TRBD2 (7 bases). V lost 5 bases and J lost 5, with 21 bases in between. Germline CDR1 is SGHTA and CDR2 is FQGNSA. The CDR3 is 16 amino acids.

There are a few counts of this clone. The rearrangement links TRBV19 to TRBJ1-5; TRBD1 matches 8 bases. This CDR3 is built from 15 residues. The J segment lost 5 bases and the V segment lost 5 bases, leaving 8 bases of the junction unmatched. The V gene's germline CDR1 is LNHDA and CDR2 SQIVND (reference sequence). CDR3 amino acids: CASSVQTGGDQPQHF. In nucleotides, the CDR3 is TGTGCCAGTAGTGTCCAAACAGGGGGTGATCAGCCCCAGCATTTT.